Included here is one T cell receptor beta chain sequence, with context. Its antigen is not known. Germline CDR1 and CDR2: ENHRY and SYGVKD. The CDR3 extends over 13 amino acids. V lost 10 bases and J lost 3, with 14 bases in between. Only in-frame clones appear in the TCRdb table, and some are missing; sequencing was by immunoSEQ multiplex PCR. The sample lists about 98,000 clones, approximately 88% occurring once. This sample was taken from a study of identifying expanded T cells in peripheral blood. Study-level points and caveats: Variance in clone template counts between roughly 2-week samples significantly increased with total template count across all healthy donors. Around 1.2 clones differed between technical replicates, versus about 15 and 19 over time.

No infections or other immune events were documented during collection. This chain joins TRBV10-3 and TRBJ2-3; possibly TRBD2 for D (7 bases). Sequencing was done on a sample of blood. The origin of this receptor is a person aged 18 to 70 in good health. In DNA, the CDR3 is TGTGCCACGTTGGCGGGGGCAACAGATACGCAGTATTTT. Translation gives CATLAGATDTQYF.